This T cell receptor beta chain was observed in a study of blood T cell repertoires in COVID-19. Study-wide context: In each case, the material was cDNA or gDNA derived from T cells, B-cell-depleted T cells, or PBMCs.

CDR1 is LGHDT and CDR2 is YNNKEL in the germline V gene (reference sequence). The germline V and J ends were trimmed by 1 base and 2 bases, with 8 bases remaining between them. The CDR3 has 14 amino acids. Sequencing used immunoSEQ multiplex PCR; TCRdb keeps in-frame clones, though not all of them. In the table there are fewer than 500,000 clones, approximately 90% of which are singletons. Recruits, aged roughly 18 to 90 years, lived in roughly 22 US areas. The study assigned cohorts using participant-reported clinical history. This clone has just a few counts. The sequencing sample was made of PBMCs or T cells enriched from blood (not recorded which). The TCR was taken from a man aged 25 to 40 who had recovered from COVID-19. This chain joins TRBV3-1 (or the pseudogene TRBV3-2) and TRBJ1-2; D gene ambiguous. CDR3 bases: TGTGCCAGCAGCCAAGGCGGATGGAACTATGGCTACACCTTC. It yields the protein CASSQGGWNYGYTF.